This TCR beta chain is from a study of Graves' ophthalmopathy and Graves' hyperthyroidism. Study-wide points: Blood shared most expanded thyroid clonotypes above 0.001 frequency. The model forecast ophthalmopathy progression, reaching 60% to 71% sensitivity and approximately 72% specificity. Researchers report that a 13-signature model separated ophthalmopathy from stable hyperthyroidism, posting around 90% sensitivity and about 80% specificity.

CDR3 length equals 16 residues. Trimming removed 2 bases at V and 1 base at J, with 14 bases between. Germline CDR1 is MNHEY and CDR2 is SVGAGI. The authors enrolled newly diagnosed hyperthyroidism patients aged 18 to 65 with under 2 months' duration. The sequenced template was RNA, covering the TCR beta CDR3 region. RT-PCR with HTBI primers came first, then second-round multiplex PCR. TCRdb reanalysed the multiplex PCR reads using MiXCR and keeps one entry per CDR3 protein. This sample has about 550,000 distinct CDR3 sequences, with about 40% found just once. This clonotype was seen at least ten times. Its antigen remains unknown.

The receptor comes from an adult man with Graves' hyperthyroidism. V gene TRBV6-5 combines with J gene TRBJ2-5, with D possibly being TRBD1 (5 bases). Material: peripheral blood or thyroid tissue (not recorded which). In DNA form, the CDR3 reads TGTGCCAGCAGTTACGGGCAGGGCGAAAGCCAAGAGACCCAGTACTTC. Its translation is CASSYGQGESQETQYF.